This T cell receptor (beta chain) was identified during a study of shared clonotypes between healthy human individuals. The study drew its donors from healthy HIV-negative adults without recent acute infections or vaccinations. The sequencing of unsorted PBMC DNA took place on ten immunoSEQ deep assay plates. Only in-frame clones appear in the TCRdb table, and some are missing; sequencing was by immunoSEQ multiplex PCR. The table has hundreds of thousands of clones, approximately 71% seen once. The table lists this clone with a count of one. The source of this sequence is a woman between 40 and 55 years old in good health. Some clones in this sample may be carry-over from other donors' samples. Sample: PBMCs.

The CDR3 sequence is CASSRAPMGGNTIYF. The CDR3 DNA reads TGTGCCAGCTCGCGGGCCCCAATGGGCGGAAACACCATATATTTT. The chain is built from TRBV2 and TRBJ1-3; D gene unclear. This CDR3 comprises 15 residues. Trimming stripped 8 bases from V and 4 bases from J, with 18 bases between. The germline gives CDR1 SNHLY, CDR2 FYNNEI.